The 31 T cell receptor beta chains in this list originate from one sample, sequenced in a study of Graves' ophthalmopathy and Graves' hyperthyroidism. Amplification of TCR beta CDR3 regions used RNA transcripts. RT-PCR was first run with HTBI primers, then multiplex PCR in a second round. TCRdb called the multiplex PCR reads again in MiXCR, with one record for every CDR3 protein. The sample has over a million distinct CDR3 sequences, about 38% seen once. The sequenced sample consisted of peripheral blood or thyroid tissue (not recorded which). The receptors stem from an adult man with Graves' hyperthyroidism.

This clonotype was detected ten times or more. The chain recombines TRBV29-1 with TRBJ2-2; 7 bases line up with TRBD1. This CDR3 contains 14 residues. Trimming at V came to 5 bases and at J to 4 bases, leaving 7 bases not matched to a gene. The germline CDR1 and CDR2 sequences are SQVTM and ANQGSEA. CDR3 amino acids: CSVPKTGATGELFF. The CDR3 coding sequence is TGCAGCGTTCCCAAAACAGGGGCCACCGGGGAGCTGTTTTTT.

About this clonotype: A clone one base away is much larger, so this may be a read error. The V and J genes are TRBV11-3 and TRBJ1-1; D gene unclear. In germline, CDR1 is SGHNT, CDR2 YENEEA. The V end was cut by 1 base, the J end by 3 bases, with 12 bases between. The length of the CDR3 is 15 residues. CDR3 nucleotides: TGTGCCAGCAGCTTAGTTGTCAGCGGGGACACTGAAGCTTTCTTT. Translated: CASSLVVSGDTEAFF.

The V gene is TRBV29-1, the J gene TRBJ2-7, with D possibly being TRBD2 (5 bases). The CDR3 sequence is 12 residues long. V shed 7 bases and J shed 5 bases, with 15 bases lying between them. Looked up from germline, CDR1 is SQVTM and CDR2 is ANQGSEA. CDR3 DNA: TGCAGCGCCAGCAGGCGGGCTCACGAGCAGTACTTC. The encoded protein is CSASRRAHEQYF.

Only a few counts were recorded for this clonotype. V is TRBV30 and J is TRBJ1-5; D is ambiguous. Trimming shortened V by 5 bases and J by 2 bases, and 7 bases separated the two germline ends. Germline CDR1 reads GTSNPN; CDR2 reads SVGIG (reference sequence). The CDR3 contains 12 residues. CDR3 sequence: CAWGEGNQPQHF. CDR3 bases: TGTGCCTGGGGGGAGGGCAATCAGCCCCAGCATTTT.

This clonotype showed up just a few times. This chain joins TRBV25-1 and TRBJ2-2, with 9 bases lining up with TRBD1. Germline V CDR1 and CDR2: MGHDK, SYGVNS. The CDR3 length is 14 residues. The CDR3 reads CAHSGQGLTGELFF. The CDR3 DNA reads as TGTGCGCATTCAGGACAGGGGTTGACCGGGGAGCTGTTTTTT.

The CDR3 region has the DNA TGTGCCAGCTTCCGCGGGACAGCTTTTAGGTCGCAAGAGACCCAGTACTTC. Protein: CASFRGTAFRSQETQYF. The gene calls are TRBV12-3 or TRBV12-4 and TRBJ2-5; weak D call: TRBD1 (7 bases). The CDR3 covers 17 residues. Trimming pared 8 bases from V and 2 bases from J, leaving 24 bases between.

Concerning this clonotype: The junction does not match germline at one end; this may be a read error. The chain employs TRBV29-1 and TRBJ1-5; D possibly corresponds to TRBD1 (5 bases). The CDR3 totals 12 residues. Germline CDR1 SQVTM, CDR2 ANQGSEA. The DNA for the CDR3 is TGCAGCGTTGAAGGGGGCAATCCGCCCCAGCATTTT. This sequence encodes CSVEGGNPPQHF.

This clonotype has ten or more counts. This chain's CDR3 is CASSLTSGGAAETQYF. The CDR3 nucleotides read TGTGCCAGCAGCTTAACTAGCGGGGGGGCCGCGGAGACCCAGTACTTC. The chain is built from TRBV7-6 and TRBJ2-5, with 13 nucleotides matching TRBD2. The CDR3 runs 16 residues. V dropped 2 bases and J dropped 5; count of bases not matched to a gene: 5. Germline assignment: CDR1 SGHVS and CDR2 FNYEAQ.

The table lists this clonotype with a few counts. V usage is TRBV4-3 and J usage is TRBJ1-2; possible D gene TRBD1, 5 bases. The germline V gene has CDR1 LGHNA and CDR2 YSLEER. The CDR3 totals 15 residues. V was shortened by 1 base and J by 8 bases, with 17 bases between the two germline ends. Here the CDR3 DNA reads TGCGCCAGCAGCCAAGTGGGGACCCACGCCGAGGGCTACACCTTC. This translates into CASSQVGTHAEGYTF.

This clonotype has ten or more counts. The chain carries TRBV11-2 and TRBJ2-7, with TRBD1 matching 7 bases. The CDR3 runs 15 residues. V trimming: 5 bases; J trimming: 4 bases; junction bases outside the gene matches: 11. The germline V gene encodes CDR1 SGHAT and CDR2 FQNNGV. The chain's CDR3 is CASSPQMGQPYEQYF. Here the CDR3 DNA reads TGTGCCAGCAGCCCCCAGATGGGACAGCCTTACGAGCAGTACTTC.

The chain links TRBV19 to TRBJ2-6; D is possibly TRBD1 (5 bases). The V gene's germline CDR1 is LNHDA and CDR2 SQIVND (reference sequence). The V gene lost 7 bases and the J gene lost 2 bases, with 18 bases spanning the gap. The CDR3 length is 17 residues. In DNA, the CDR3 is TGTGCCAGTAAGGAGACAGTGACACACGCTGGGGCCAACGTCCTGACTTTC. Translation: CASKETVTHAGANVLTF. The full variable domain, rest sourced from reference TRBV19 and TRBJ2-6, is DGGITQSPKYLFRKEGQNVTLSCEQNLNHDAMYWYRQDPGQGLRLIYYSQIVNDFQKGDIAEGYSVSREKKESFPLTVTSAQKNPTAFYLCASKETVTHAGANVLTFGAGSRLTVL.

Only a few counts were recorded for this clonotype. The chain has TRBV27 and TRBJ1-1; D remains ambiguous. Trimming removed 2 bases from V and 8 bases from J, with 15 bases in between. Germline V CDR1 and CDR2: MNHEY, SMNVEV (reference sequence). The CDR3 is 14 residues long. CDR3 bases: TGTGCCAGCAGTTTAGGAGGGTATGGTCGGGAAGCTTTCTTT. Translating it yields CASSLGGYGREAFF.

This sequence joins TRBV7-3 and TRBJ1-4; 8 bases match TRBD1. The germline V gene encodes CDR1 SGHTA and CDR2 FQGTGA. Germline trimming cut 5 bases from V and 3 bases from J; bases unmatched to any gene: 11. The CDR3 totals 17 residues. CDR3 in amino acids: CASSPTPGQGSNEKLFF. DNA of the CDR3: TGTGCCAGCAGCCCGACCCCTGGACAGGGATCTAATGAAAAACTGTTTTTT. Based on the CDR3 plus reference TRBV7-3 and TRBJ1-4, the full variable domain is GAGVSQTPSNKVTEKGKYVELRCDPISGHTALYWYRQSLGQGPEFLIYFQGTGAADDSGLPNDRFFAVRPEGSVSTLKIQRTERGDSAVYLCASSPTPGQGSNEKLFFGSGTQLSVL.

The CDR3 spells CASSHGTWGRVSQYF. In DNA, the CDR3 is TGTGCCAGCAGCCACGGGACCTGGGGAAGAGTTAGCCAGTACTTC. The rearrangement joins TRBV3-1 to TRBJ2-5, with D perhaps matching TRBD1 or TRBD2 (5 bases each). The CDR3 has 15 amino acids. Germline V gives CDR1 LGHDT, CDR2 YNNKEL (reference sequence). Trimming removed 3 bases from V and 10 bases from J, with 21 bases in between.

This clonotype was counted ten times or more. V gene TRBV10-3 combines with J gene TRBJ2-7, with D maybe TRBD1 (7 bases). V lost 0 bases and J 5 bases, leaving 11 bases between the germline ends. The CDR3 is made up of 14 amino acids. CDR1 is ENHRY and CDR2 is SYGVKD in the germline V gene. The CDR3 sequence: CAISESAGGNEQYF. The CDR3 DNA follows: TGTGCCATCAGTGAGTCCGCAGGGGGGAACGAGCAGTACTTC.

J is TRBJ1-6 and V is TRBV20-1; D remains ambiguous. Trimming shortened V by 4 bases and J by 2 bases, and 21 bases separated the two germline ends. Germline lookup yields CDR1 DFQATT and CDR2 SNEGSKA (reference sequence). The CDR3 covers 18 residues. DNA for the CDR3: TGCAGTGCTAAGGCCCAAGTGCGGGGAAGGACCTATAATTCACCCCTCCACTTT. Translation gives CSAKAQVRGRTYNSPLHF.

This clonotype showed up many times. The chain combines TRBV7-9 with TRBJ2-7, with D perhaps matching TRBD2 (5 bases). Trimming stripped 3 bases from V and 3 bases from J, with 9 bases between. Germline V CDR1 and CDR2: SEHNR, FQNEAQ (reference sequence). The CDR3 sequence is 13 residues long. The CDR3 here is CASSFEGVYEQYF. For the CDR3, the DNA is TGTGCCAGCAGCTTCGAGGGTGTCTACGAGCAGTACTTC.

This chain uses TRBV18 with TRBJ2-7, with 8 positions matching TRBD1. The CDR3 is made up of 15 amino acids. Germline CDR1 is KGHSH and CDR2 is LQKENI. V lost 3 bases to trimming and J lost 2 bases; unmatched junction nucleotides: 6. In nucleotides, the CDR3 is TGTGCCAGCTCACCTAAGGGACAGGCGGCCTACGAGCAGTACTTC. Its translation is CASSPKGQAAYEQYF.

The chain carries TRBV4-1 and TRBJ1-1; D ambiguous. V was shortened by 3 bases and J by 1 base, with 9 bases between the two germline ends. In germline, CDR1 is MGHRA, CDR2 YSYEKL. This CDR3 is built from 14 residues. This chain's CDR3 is CASSQHTKNTEAFF. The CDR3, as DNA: TGCGCCAGCAGCCAGCACACAAAGAACACTGAAGCTTTCTTT.

In DNA, the CDR3 is TGTGCCAGCAGTTTATCAAGGAATGCAGAGACCCAGTACTTC. Encoded protein: CASSLSRNAETQYF. The chain combines TRBV27 with TRBJ2-5; D gene uncertain. The V end was cut by 0 bases, the J end by 4 bases, with 9 bases between. The length of the CDR3 is 14 residues. CDR1 MNHEY and CDR2 SMNVEV come from the germline V gene (reference sequence).

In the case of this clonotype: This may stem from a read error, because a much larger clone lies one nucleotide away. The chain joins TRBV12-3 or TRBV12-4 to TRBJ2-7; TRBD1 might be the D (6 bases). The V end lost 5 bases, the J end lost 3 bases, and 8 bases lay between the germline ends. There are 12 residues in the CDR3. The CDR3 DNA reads TGTGCCAGCAGTGGGGACATCTACGAGCAGTACTTC. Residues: CASSGDIYEQYF.

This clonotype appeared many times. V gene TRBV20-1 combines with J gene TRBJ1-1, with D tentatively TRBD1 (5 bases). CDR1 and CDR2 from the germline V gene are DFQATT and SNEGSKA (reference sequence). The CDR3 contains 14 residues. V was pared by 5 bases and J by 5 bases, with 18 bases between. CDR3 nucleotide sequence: TGCAGTGCTGACAGTCCGGGGCCAGAAACTGAAGCTTTCTTT. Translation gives CSADSPGPETEAFF.

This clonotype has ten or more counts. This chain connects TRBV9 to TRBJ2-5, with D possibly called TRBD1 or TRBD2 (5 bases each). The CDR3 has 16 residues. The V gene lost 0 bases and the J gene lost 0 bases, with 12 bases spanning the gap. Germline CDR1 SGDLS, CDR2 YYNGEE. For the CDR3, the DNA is TGTGCCAGCAGCGTAGGTGGGGACGGATACCAAGAGACCCAGTACTTC. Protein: CASSVGGDGYQETQYF.

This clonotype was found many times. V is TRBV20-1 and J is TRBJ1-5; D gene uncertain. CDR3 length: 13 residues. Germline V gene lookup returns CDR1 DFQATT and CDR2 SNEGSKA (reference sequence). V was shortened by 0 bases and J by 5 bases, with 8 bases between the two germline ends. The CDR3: CSARDLSYQPQHF. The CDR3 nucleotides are TGCAGTGCTAGAGACCTCTCATATCAGCCCCAGCATTTT.

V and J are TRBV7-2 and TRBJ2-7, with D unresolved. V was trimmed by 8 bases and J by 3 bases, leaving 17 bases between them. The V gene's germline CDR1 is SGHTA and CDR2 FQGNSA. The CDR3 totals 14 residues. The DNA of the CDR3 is TGTGCCAGCGTTGTGGCCCCGGGCAACTACGAGCAGTACTTC. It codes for CASVVAPGNYEQYF.

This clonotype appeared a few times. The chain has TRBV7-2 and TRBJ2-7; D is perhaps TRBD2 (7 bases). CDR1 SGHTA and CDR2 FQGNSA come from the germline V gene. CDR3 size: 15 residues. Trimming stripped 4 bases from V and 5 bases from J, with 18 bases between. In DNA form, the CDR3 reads TGTGCCAGCAGCTATGCCCCCCGGGGGGCCGACGAGCAGTACTTC. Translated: CASSYAPRGADEQYF. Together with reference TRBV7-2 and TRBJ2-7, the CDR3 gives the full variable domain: GAGVSQSPSNKVTEKGKDVELRCDPISGHTALYWYRQSLGQGLEFLIYFQGNSAPDKSGLPSDRFSAERTGGSVSTLTIQRTQQEDSAVYLCASSYAPRGADEQYFGPGTRLTVT.

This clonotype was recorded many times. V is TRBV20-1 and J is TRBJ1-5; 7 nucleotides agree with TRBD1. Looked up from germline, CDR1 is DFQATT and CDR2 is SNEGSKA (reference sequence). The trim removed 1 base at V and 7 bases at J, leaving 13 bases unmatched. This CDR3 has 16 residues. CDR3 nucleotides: TGCAGTGCTAGAGCCCCAGGACAGGCCGTTTGGCAGCCCCAGCATTTT. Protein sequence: CSARAPGQAVWQPQHF.

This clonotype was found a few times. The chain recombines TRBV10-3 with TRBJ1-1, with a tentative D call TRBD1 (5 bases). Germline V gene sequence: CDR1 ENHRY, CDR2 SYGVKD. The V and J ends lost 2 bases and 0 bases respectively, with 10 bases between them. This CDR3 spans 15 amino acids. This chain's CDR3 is CAISERWGLNTEAFF. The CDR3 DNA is TGTGCCATCAGTGAGCGCTGGGGGTTGAACACTGAAGCTTTCTTT.

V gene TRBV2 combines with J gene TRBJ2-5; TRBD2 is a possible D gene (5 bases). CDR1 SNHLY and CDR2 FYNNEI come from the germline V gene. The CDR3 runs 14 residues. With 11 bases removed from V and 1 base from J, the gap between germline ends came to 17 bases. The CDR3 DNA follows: TGTGCCGGAAGTCTGAGGGAGCGCCAAGAGACCCAGTACTTC. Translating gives CAGSLRERQETQYF.

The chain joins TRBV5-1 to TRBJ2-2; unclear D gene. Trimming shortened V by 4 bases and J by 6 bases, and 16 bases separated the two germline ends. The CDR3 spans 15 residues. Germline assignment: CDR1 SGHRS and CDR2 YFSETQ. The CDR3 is CASSLTGLKAGELFF. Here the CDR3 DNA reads TGCGCCAGCAGCCTAACGGGCCTAAAGGCCGGGGAGCTGTTTTTT.

The CDR3 here is CASSQDRGQAYEQYF. CDR3 DNA sequence: TGTGCCAGCAGCCAAGATCGGGGACAGGCCTACGAGCAGTACTTC. The J gene is TRBJ2-7, the V gene TRBV3-1; 8 bases match TRBD1. The CDR3 runs 15 residues. J lost 2 bases, V lost 0 bases, and 3 bases had no gene match. The germline V gene encodes CDR1 LGHDT and CDR2 YNNKEL (reference sequence).